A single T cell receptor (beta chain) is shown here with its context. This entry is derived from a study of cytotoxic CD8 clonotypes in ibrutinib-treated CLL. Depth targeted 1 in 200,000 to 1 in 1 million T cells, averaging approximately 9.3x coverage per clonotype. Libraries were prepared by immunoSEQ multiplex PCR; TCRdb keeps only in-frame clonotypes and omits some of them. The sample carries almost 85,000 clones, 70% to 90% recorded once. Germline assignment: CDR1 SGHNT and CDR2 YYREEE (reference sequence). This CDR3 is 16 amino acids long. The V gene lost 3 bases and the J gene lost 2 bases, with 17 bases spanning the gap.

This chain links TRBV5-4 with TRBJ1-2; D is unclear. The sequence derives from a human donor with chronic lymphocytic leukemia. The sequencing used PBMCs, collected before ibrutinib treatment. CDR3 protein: CASSSIPPGQNYGYTF. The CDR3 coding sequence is TGTGCCAGCAGCTCCATACCCCCCGGGCAAAACTATGGCTACACCTTC.